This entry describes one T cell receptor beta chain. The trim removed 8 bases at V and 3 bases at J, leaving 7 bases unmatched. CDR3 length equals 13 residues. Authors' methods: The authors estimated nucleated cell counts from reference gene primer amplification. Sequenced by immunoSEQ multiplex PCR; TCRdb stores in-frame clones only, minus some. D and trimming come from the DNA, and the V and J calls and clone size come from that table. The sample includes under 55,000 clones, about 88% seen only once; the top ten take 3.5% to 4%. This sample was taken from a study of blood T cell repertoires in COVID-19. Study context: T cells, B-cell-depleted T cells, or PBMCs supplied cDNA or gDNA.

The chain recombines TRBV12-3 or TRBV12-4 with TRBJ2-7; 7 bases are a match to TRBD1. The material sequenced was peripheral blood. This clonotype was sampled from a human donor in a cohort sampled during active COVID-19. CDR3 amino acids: CASGKTGRYEQYF. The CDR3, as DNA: TGTGCCAGCGGTAAGACAGGGCGCTACGAGCAGTACTTC.